These 16 T cell receptor beta chains share one sample of origin, sequenced in a study of T cell changes during pregnancy in multiple sclerosis. The assay was immunoSEQ multiplex PCR, and TCRdb's table has in-frame clones only and misses some. The profile shows 50,000 to 65,000 clones, around 90% of them singletons. The input for sequencing was peripheral blood, taken in the first trimester of pregnancy. Source of these receptors: a female donor with multiple sclerosis, enrolled in a pregnancy study.

The chain uses TRBV7-9 and TRBJ2-7; 9 nucleotides match TRBD1. Germline V lookup: CDR1 SEHNR, CDR2 FQNEAQ (reference sequence). J lost 7 bases, V lost 6 bases, and 4 bases had no gene match. The CDR3 contains 12 residues. The CDR3 spells CASRRTGEEQYF. The CDR3, as DNA: TGTGCCAGCAGGCGGACAGGGGAAGAGCAGTACTTC.

The gene calls are TRBV18 and TRBJ2-7; D is undetermined. V was pared by 3 bases and J by 6 bases, with 9 bases between. The germline V gene has CDR1 KGHSH and CDR2 LQKENI. CDR3 length: 12 residues. This CDR3 is CASSPVLGEQYF. The CDR3 region has the DNA TGTGCCAGCTCACCGGTCCTCGGCGAGCAGTACTTC.

This rearrangement joins TRBV7-9 to TRBJ2-3; D gene uncertain. V lost 5 bases to trimming and J lost 7 bases, with 16 bases between them. Per the germline V gene, CDR1 is SEHNR and CDR2 is FQNEAQ (reference sequence). The CDR3 has 14 amino acids. CDR3 sequence (DNA): TGTGCCAGCAGCCCGAGCCGACTGGAACATACGCAGTATTTT. It is translated as CASSPSRLEHTQYF.

The chain employs TRBV4-1 and TRBJ2-7; tentatively, D is TRBD2 (5 bases). V was shortened by 0 bases and J by 5 bases, with 8 bases between the two germline ends. Germline V gives CDR1 MGHRA, CDR2 YSYEKL. This CDR3 comprises 13 residues. The CDR3 sequence: CASSQDTRDEQYF. The CDR3 DNA sequence: TGCGCCAGCAGCCAAGATACGAGGGACGAGCAGTACTTC.

J is TRBJ2-7 and V is TRBV5-1, with D possibly matching TRBD2 (6 bases). CDR1 SGHRS and CDR2 YFSETQ come from the germline V gene. V was trimmed by 1 base and J by 0 bases, leaving 11 bases between them. The CDR3 totals 15 residues. The CDR3 protein is CASSLWHSGSYEQYF. For the CDR3, the DNA is TGCGCCAGCAGCTTGTGGCATAGCGGCTCCTACGAGCAGTACTTC.

V usage is TRBV30 and J usage is TRBJ2-5; 10 positions agree with TRBD2. V lost 2 bases to trimming and J lost 4 bases; unmatched junction nucleotides: 10. The germline V gene has CDR1 GTSNPN and CDR2 SVGIG (reference sequence). The CDR3 totals 16 residues. CDR3 DNA: TGTGCCTGGAGTCTCGGACTAGCGGCACCGGGAGAGACCCAGTACTTC. It is translated as CAWSLGLAAPGETQYF.

This chain uses TRBV28 with TRBJ1-1; weak D call: TRBD1 (6 bases). The V gene's germline CDR1 is MDHEN and CDR2 SYDVKM. V was shortened by 10 bases and J by 8 bases, with 17 bases between the two germline ends. The CDR3 is made up of 12 amino acids. The CDR3 sequence is CATADRTREAFF. CDR3 nucleotides: TGTGCCACCGCGGACAGAACCCGGGAAGCTTTCTTT. The full variable domain, its missing parts supplied by reference TRBV28 and TRBJ1-1, is DVKVTQSSRYLVKRTGEKVFLECVQDMDHENMFWYRQDPGLGLRLIYFSYDVKMKEKGDIPEGYSVSREKKERFSLILESASTNQTSMYLCATADRTREAFFGQGTRLTVV.

This clone was detected once. The rearrangement joins TRBV19 to TRBJ2-7; perhaps TRBD1 as D (6 bases). Trimming took 4 bases from V and 3 from J, leaving 16 bases between them. From germline, CDR1 is LNHDA and CDR2 SQIVND (reference sequence). The CDR3 has 15 amino acids. CDR3 bases: TGTGCCAGTAGTACGCGAGGGACACGGAACTACGAGCAGTACTTC. Translated, it gives CASSTRGTRNYEQYF.

The gene calls are TRBV30 and TRBJ2-5, with a weak D call TRBD2 (5 bases). Germline CDR1 is GTSNPN and CDR2 is SVGIG (reference sequence). With 3 bases removed from V and 5 bases from J, the gap between germline ends came to 13 bases. This CDR3 has 13 amino acids. CDR3 in amino acids: CAWSARESETQYF. The CDR3, as DNA: TGTGCCTGGAGCGCTAGGGAGTCCGAGACCCAGTACTTC.

In its sample, this clone was seen once. The rearrangement uses TRBV5-1 and TRBJ1-1; 10 nucleotides agree with TRBD1. The CDR3 is 14 residues long. The germline gives CDR1 SGHRS, CDR2 YFSETQ. The junction had 0 bases not matched to a gene; V was cut back by 0 bases and J by 4 bases. CDR3: CASSLGTGGTEAFF. CDR3 sequence (DNA): TGCGCCAGCAGCTTGGGGACAGGGGGCACTGAAGCTTTCTTT.

The chain combines TRBV19 with TRBJ1-2; a weak D match, TRBD1 (5 bases). The V gene's germline CDR1 is LNHDA and CDR2 SQIVND (reference sequence). This CDR3 has 14 residues. Trimming removed 4 bases at V and 2 bases at J, with 11 bases between. The CDR3 region is CASSRGTANYGYTF. The DNA of the CDR3 is TGTGCCAGTAGTAGGGGGACTGCAAACTATGGCTACACCTTC.

The chain links TRBV18 to TRBJ2-1; 11 nucleotides align to TRBD2. The CDR3 has 16 amino acids. Germline V gene sequence: CDR1 KGHSH, CDR2 LQKENI. Trimming took 3 bases from V and 9 from J; bases not matched to a gene: 10. The CDR3 bases are TGTGCCAGCTCACCTTCCCAACTAGCGGGAGTTTTTGAGCAGTTCTTC. It translates to CASSPSQLAGVFEQFF.

The J gene is TRBJ2-1, the V gene TRBV5-1; TRBD2 matches at 10 bases. The CDR3 is 17 amino acids. The germline CDR1 and CDR2 sequences are SGHRS and YFSETQ. The V gene end was trimmed by 4 bases and the J gene end by 2 bases; junction bases not matched to a gene: 9. CDR3 nucleotides: TGCGCCAGCAGCCAGGGGGCTAGCGGGAGAACCTACAATGAGCAGTTCTTC. Its protein is CASSQGASGRTYNEQFF.

The chain has TRBV21-1 and TRBJ1-4; the tabulated D call, TRBD1, remains unverified against the DNA. TRBV21-1 is a pseudogene segment. The CDR3 covers 16 residues. CDR3 nucleotide sequence: TGTGCCAGCATGGGTACAGGGCGGGCCACTAATGAAAAACTGTTTTTT. As protein: CASMGTGRATNEKLFF.

The chain combines TRBV7-2 with TRBJ1-1; 7 bases align to TRBD1. This CDR3 region has 12 residues. The germline gives CDR1 SGHTA, CDR2 FQGNSA. J gave up 7 bases and V 5 bases, and 4 bases lay outside the gene matches. In DNA, the CDR3 is TGTGCCAGCAGCCTCGGGACAGTTGAAGCTTTCTTT. It translates to CASSLGTVEAFF.

V usage is TRBV29-1 and J usage is TRBJ1-4; a possible D gene is TRBD1 (6 bases). This CDR3 region has 14 residues. Germline V gene sequence: CDR1 SQVTM, CDR2 ANQGSEA. V shed 6 bases and J shed 5 bases, with 16 bases lying between them. The CDR3 loop reads CSVTRAGENEKLFF. Written as DNA, the CDR3 is TGCAGCGTGACCCGGGCAGGGGAGAATGAAAAACTGTTTTTT. The whole variable domain, remainder taken from reference TRBV29-1 and TRBJ1-4, is SAVISQKPSRDICQRGTSLTIQCQVDSQVTMMFWYRQQPGQSLTLIATANQGSEATYESGFVIDKFPISRPNLTFSTLTVSNMSPEDSSIYLCSVTRAGENEKLFFGSGTQLSVL.